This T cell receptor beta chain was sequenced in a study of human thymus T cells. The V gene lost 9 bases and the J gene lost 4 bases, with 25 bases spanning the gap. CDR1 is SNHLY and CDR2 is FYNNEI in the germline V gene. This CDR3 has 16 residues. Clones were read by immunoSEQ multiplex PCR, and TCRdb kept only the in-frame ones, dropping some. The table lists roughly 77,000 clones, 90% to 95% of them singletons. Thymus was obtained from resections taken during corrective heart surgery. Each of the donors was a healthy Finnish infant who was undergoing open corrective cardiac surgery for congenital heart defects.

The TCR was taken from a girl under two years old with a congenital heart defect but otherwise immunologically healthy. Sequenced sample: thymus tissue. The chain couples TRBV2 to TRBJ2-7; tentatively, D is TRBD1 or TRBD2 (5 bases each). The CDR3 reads CASLGRDPGRIYEQYF. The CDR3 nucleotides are TGTGCCAGTCTAGGTCGAGATCCGGGACGGATTTACGAGCAGTACTTC.